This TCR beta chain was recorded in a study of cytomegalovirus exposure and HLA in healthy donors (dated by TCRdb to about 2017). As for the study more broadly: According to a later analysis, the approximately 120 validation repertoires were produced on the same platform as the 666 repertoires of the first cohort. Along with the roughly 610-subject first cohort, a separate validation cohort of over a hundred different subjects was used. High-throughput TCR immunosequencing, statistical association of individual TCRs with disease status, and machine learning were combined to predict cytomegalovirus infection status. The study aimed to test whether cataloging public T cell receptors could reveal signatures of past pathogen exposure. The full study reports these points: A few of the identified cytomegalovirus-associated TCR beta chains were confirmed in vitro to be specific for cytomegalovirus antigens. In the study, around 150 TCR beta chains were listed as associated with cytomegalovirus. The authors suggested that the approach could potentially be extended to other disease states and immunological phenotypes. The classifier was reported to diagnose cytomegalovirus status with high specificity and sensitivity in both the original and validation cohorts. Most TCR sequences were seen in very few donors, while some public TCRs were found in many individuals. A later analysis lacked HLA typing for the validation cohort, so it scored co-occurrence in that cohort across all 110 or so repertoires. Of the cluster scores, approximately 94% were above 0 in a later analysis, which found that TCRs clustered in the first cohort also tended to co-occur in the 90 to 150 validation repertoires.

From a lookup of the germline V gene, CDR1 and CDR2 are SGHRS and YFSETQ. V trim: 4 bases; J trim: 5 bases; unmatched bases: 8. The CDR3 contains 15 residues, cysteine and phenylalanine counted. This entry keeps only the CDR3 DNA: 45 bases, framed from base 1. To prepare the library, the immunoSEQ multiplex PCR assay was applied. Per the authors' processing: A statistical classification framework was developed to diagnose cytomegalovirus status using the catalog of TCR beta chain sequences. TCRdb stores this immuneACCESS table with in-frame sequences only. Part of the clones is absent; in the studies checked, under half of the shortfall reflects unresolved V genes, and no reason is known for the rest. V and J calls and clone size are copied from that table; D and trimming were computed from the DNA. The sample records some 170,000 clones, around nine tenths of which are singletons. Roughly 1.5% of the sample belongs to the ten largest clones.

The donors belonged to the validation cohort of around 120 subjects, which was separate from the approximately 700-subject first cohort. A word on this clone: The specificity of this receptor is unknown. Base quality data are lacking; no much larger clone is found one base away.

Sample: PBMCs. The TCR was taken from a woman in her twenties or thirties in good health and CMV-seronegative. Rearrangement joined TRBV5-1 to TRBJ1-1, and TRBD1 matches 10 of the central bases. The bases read TGCGCCAGCAGCACCAGGACAGGGGGTAGGACTGAAGCTTTCTTT. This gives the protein CASSTRTGGRTEAFF.